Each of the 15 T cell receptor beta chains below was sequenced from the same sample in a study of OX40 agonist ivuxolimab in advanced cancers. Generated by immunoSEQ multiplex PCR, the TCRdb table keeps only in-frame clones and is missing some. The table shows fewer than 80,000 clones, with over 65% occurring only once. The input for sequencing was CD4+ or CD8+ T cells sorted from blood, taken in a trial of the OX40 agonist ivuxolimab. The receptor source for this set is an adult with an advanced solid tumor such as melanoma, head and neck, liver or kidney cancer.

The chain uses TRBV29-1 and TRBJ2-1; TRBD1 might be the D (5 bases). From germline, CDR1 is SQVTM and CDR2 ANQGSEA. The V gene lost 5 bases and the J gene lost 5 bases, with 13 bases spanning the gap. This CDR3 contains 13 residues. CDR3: CSVLAGINNEQFF. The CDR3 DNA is TGCAGCGTTCTTGCAGGGATCAACAATGAGCAGTTCTTC.

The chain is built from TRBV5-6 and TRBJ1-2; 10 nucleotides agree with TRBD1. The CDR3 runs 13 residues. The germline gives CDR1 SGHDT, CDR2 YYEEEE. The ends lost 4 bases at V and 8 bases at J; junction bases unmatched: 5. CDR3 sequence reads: CASSRDRGKGYTF. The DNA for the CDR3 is TGTGCCAGCAGCCGGGACAGGGGAAAGGGCTACACCTTC.

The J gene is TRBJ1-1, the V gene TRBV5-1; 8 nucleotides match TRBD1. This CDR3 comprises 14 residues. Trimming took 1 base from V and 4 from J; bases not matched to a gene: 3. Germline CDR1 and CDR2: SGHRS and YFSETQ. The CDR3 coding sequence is TGCGCCAGCAGCTTGAACACAGGGGGCACTGAAGCTTTCTTT. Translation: CASSLNTGGTEAFF.

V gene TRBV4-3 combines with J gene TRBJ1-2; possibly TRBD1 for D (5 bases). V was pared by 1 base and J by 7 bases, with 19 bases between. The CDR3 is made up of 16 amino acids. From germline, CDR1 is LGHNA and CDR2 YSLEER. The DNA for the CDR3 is TGCGCCAGCAGCCAAGGGGGGAGCGGCGGGGCGGGTGGCTACACCTTC. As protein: CASSQGGSGGAGGYTF.

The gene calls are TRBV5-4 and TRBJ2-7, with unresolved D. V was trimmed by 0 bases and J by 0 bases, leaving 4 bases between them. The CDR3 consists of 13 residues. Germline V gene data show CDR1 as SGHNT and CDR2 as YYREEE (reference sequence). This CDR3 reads CASSLGISYEQYF. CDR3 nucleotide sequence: TGTGCCAGCAGCTTGGGCATCTCCTACGAGCAGTACTTC.

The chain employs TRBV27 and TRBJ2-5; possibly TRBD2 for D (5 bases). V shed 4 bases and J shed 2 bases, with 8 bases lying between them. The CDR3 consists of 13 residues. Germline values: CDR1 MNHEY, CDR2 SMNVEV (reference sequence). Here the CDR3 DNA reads TGTGCCAGCAGTTCGGACTGGCAAGAGACCCAGTACTTC. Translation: CASSSDWQETQYF.

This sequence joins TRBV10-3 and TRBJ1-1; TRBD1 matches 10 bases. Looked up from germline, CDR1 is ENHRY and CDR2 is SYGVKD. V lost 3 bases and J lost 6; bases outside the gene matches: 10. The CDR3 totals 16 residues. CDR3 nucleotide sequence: TGTGCCATCAGTGACATTACCGGGACAGGGGATTCTGAAGCTTTCTTT. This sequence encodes CAISDITGTGDSEAFF.

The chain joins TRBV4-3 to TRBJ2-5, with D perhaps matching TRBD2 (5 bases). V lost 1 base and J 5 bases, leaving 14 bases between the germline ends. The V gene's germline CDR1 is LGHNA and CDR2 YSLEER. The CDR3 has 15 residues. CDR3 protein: CASSQGRWSGETQYF. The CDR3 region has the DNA TGCGCCAGCAGCCAAGGGAGGTGGTCCGGGGAGACCCAGTACTTC.

The CDR3 nucleotides read TGTGCCAGCAGCCCACTTCCAGGAGAGTCAAGAGAGACCCAGTACTTC. This translates into CASSPLPGESRETQYF. The J gene is TRBJ2-5, the V gene TRBV7-9; D unresolved. The CDR3 is 16 residues long. Germline V gives CDR1 SEHNR, CDR2 FQNEAQ (reference sequence). V shed 5 bases and J shed 4 bases, with 20 bases lying between them.

The CDR3 loop is CASSLALNSWRDTQYF. As DNA, the CDR3 is TGTGCCAGCAGCTTAGCGCTCAATTCCTGGAGAGATACGCAGTATTTT. The genes are TRBV7-2 and TRBJ2-3; D is undetermined. Germline CDR1 SGHTA, CDR2 FQGNSA. The CDR3 contains 16 residues. V lost 0 bases, J lost 5 bases, and 15 bases lay in between.

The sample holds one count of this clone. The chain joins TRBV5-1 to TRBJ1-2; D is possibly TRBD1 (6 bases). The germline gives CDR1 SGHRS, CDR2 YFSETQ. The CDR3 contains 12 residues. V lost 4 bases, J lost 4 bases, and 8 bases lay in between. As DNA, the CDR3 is TGCGCCAGCAGCCTGGACAGCTATGGCTACACCTTC. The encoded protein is CASSLDSYGYTF.

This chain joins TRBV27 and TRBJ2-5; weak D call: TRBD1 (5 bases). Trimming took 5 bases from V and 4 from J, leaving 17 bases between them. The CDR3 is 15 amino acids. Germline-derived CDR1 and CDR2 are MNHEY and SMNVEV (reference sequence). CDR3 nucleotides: TGTGCCAGCAGTCCCCTTGGCAGGGCTGGAGAGACCCAGTACTTC. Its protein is CASSPLGRAGETQYF.

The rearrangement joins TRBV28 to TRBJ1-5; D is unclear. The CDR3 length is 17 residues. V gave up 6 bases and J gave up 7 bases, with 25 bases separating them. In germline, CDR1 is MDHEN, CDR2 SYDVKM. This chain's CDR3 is CASSFTDGVRVLQPQHF. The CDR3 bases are TGTGCCAGCAGCTTCACGGACGGGGTTCGGGTATTGCAGCCCCAGCATTTT.

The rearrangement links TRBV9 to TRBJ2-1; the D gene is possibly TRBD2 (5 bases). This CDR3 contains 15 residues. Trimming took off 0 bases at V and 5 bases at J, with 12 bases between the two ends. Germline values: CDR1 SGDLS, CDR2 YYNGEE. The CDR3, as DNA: TGTGCCAGCAGCGTAGCGCCAGCGGCCCACAATGAGCAGTTCTTC. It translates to CASSVAPAAHNEQFF.

The CDR3 coding sequence is TGTGCCAGCAGTCCCTCCGGGACCGCGGGAGATACGCAGTATTTT. It translates to CASSPSGTAGDTQYF. The V call is TRBV28, the J call TRBJ2-3; D may correspond to TRBD1 or TRBD2 (5 bases each). With 5 bases removed from V and 5 bases from J, the gap between germline ends came to 17 bases. This CDR3 is 15 amino acids long. Germline CDR1 MDHEN, CDR2 SYDVKM.